This entry is about one T cell receptor (beta chain). Its target is not known. This entry belongs to a study of identical twins. Trimming left V 6 bases short and J 6 bases short, with 19 bases between. CDR3 length: 14 residues. Germline V gene data show CDR1 as DFQATT and CDR2 as SNEGSKA (reference sequence). One entry per CDR3 protein results from TCRdb running MiXCR on the 5' RACE reads. Of 1.5 million to 2 million distinct CDR3 sequences in the sample, less than 40% were seen once. Study-wide findings and caveats: Invariant cells of the MAIT and iNKT types might have partly distorted the zero-insertion analyses.

The sample was cord blood. The V call is TRBV20-1, the J call TRBJ2-3; D might be TRBD1 or TRBD2, each matching 5 bases. The clonotype was recovered from a newborn girl in good health. In nucleotides, the CDR3 is TGCAGTGCGGCTCGGGACCGCTCTACGGATACGCAGTATTTT. It codes for CSAARDRSTDTQYF.